The 12 T cell receptor beta chains given below trace back to one sample, sequenced in a study of tumor and adjacent non-tumor tissue in lung cancer. RNA was extracted from bulk tissue without any cell sorting. The library came from three nested PCR rounds adapted from ARM-PCR protocols. TCRdb reprocessed the multiplex PCR reads via MiXCR and lists one record per CDR3 protein. The table lists around 79,000 distinct CDR3 sequences, 72% of them singletons, with roughly 10% in the top ten. The sample comprised lung tumor tissue. The receptors were sampled from a woman aged 40 to 49 with non-small cell lung cancer.

In regard to this clonotype: This may stem from a read error, because a much larger clone lies one nucleotide away. It is unclear where the CDR3 begins or ends on the DNA, so no DNA is shown, and the CDR3 is as TCRdb lists it. The chain recombines TRBV20-1 with TRBJ2-1; the D call in the table, TRBD2, was not verified against the DNA. Germline-derived CDR1 and CDR2 are DFQATT and SNEGSKA (reference sequence). Both ends counted, the CDR3 spans 16 residues. The CDR3 here is CSAPLPVAGGSNEQSF.

There are many counts of this clonotype. This chain links TRBV24-1 with TRBJ2-7, with 11 nucleotides matching TRBD1. Trimming removed 2 bases from V and 3 bases from J; junction bases left unmatched: 2. The CDR3 spans 15 residues. Per germline, CDR1 KGHDR and CDR2 SFDVKD. The DNA of the CDR3 is TGTGCCACCAGTGATTCCGGGACAGGGGGCTACGAGCAGTACTTC. Translation: CATSDSGTGGYEQYF.

This clonotype rates as large (0.1 to 1%). CDR3 residues: CASSFGQAGYTF. The CDR3 region has the DNA TGTGCCAGCAGCTTCGGACAGGCCGGCTACACCTTC. The rearrangement joins TRBV11-2 to TRBJ1-2; 7 nucleotides agree with TRBD1. Germline V lookup: CDR1 SGHAT, CDR2 FQNNGV. With V trimmed by 3 bases and J by 8 bases, 3 bases remained unmatched. The CDR3 loop spans 12 amino acids. Based on the CDR3 plus reference TRBV11-2 and TRBJ1-2, the full variable domain is EAGVAQSPRYKIIEKRQSVAFWCNPISGHATLYWYQQILGQGPKLLIQFQNNGVVDDSQLPKDRFSAERLKGVDSTLKIQPAKLEDSAVYLCASSFGQAGYTFGSGTRLTVV.

Concerning this clonotype itself: A much larger clone differs by one base, so this may be a read error. No conserved phenylalanine or tryptophan is present at the end of the CDR3, so a read error is the likely explanation. This sequence joins TRBV28 and TRBJ1-5; D call uncertain. Germline CDR1 and CDR2: MDHEN and SYDVKM. V lost 2 bases to trimming and J lost 3 bases, with 14 bases between them. The CDR3 consists of 16 residues. CDR3 nucleotide sequence: TGTGCCAGCAGTTTAGCTGGCGGACGTAACAATCAGCCCCAGCATCTT. This codes for CASSLAGGRNNQPQHL.

This clonotype was seen ten or more times. This chain links TRBV12-3 or TRBV12-4 with TRBJ2-7; no clear D gene. CDR3 size: 12 residues. The V end was cut by 5 bases, the J end by 6 bases, with 11 bases between. The CDR3 DNA reads TGTGCCAGCAGTGACCTGACGCGCGAGCAGTACTTC. Its translation: CASSDLTREQYF.

On this clonotype itself: The junction shows a germline mismatch at one end, possibly a read error. V and J are TRBV6-5 and TRBJ1-6; no firm D call. The CDR3 totals 14 residues. Germline CDR1 is MNHEY and CDR2 is SVGAGI. In DNA form, the CDR3 reads TGTGCCAGCCGTTATGAGGGTGTAGGTTCACCCCTCCACTTT. Residues: CASRYEGVGSPLHF.

This clonotype was seen more than once but under ten times. The chain combines TRBV3-1 with TRBJ2-5; 12 positions match TRBD2. Trimming took 1 base from V and 0 from J; bases not matched to a gene: 6. The length of the CDR3 is 18 residues. Germline CDR1 LGHDT, CDR2 YNNKEL (reference sequence). The CDR3 loop reads CASSQGTSGAMYQETQYF. Written as DNA, the CDR3 is TGTGCCAGCAGCCAAGGGACTAGCGGGGCCATGTACCAAGAGACCCAGTACTTC.

The chain carries TRBV18 and TRBJ1-2; D unresolved. The CDR3 consists of 14 residues. Germline CDR1 reads KGHSH; CDR2 reads LQKENI. CDR3 residues: CVNSPFDWADGYTF. CDR3 coding DNA: TGTGTCAACTCACCATTTGACTGGGCCGATGGCTACACCTTC.

Regarding this clonotype: A much more abundant neighbour one base away suggests this may be a read error. This chain connects TRBV20-1 to TRBJ1-1; a possible D gene is TRBD1 (5 bases). CDR1 is DFQATT, CDR2 SNEGSKA, per germline (reference sequence). Trimming took 5 bases from V and 10 from J, leaving 14 bases between them. CDR3 length: 11 amino acids. The CDR3 coding sequence is TGCAGTGCTGCCGCAGGGAGTAGAGCTTTCTTT. This sequence encodes CSAAAGSRAFF.

In this sample, this clonotype turned up once. The conserved closing phenylalanine or tryptophan is absent in this CDR3, likely reflecting a read error. The rearrangement links TRBV29-1 to TRBJ2-1; D may be TRBD1 (7 bases). This CDR3 is built from 14 residues. V was pared by 4 bases and J by 6 bases, with 16 bases between. CDR1 and CDR2 from the germline V gene are SQVTM and ANQGSEA. In DNA form, the CDR3 reads TGCAGCGTTGCCGCGGGACAGATCCTCAATGAGCAGTTCTAC. Translation: CSVAAGQILNEQFY.

Comments on this clonotype: At one of its ends the junction is not consistent with the germline gene, which may arise from a read error. The chain uses TRBV4-1 and TRBJ1-6; TRBD1 aligns across 8 bases. This CDR3 region has 16 residues. The germline CDR1 and CDR2 sequences are MGHRA and YSYEKL. This chain's CDR3 is CVSSQGQGGYNSPLHF. The DNA of the CDR3 is TGTGTCAGCAGTCAAGGACAGGGAGGGTATAATTCACCCCTCCACTTT.

In the case of this clonotype: A read error may produce the germline difference seen at one junction end. J is TRBJ2-7 and V is TRBV11-2; no firm D call. CDR1 and CDR2 (germline): SGHAT, FQNNGV. This CDR3 region has 14 residues. In nucleotides, the CDR3 is TGTGCCAGCAGCTTAGCCTCAAATTCCTACGGGCAGTACTTC. Translation gives CASSLASNSYGQYF.